This record looks at one T cell receptor (beta chain) sequence and its context. Autoimmune disease history or systemic immunosuppression barred patients. CDR1 is SEHNR, CDR2 FQNEAQ, per germline (reference sequence). J lost 4 bases, V lost 1 base, and 5 bases had no gene match. CDR3 length: 17 residues. Clones were read by immunoSEQ multiplex PCR, and TCRdb kept only the in-frame ones, dropping some. The repertoire has about 43,000 clones, approximately 80% of them found once; the top ten carry over 3.5%. This record belongs to a study of OX40 agonist ivuxolimab in advanced cancers. The sequencing used CD4+ or CD8+ T cells sorted from blood, collected in a trial of the OX40 agonist ivuxolimab. The chain joins TRBV7-9 to TRBJ1-5, with 12 bases aligning to TRBD1. This sequence originates from an adult with an advanced solid tumor such as melanoma, head and neck, liver or kidney cancer. The chain's CDR3 is CASSLGGTGGLNQPQHF. In DNA form, the CDR3 reads TGTGCCAGCAGCTTAGGGGGGACAGGGGGCTTAAATCAGCCCCAGCATTTT.